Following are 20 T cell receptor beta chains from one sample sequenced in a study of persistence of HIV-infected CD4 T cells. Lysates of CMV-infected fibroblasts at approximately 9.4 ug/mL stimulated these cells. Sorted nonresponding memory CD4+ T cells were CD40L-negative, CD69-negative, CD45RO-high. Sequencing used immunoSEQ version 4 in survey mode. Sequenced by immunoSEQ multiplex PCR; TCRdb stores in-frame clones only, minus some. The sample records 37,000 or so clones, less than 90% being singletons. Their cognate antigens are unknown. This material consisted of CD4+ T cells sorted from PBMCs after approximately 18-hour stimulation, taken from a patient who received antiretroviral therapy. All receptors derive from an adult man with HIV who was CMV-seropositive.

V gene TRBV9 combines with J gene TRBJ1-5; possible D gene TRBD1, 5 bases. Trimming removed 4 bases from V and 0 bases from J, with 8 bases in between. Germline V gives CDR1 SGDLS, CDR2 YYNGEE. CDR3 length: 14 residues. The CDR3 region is CASSRGDSNQPQHF. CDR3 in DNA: TGTGCCAGCAGCCGGGGGGATAGCAATCAGCCCCAGCATTTT.

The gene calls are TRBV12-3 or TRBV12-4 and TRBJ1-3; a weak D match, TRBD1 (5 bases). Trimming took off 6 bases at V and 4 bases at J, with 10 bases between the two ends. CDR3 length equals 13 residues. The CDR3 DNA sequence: TGTGCCAGCAGGGGGCTAGCGGGAAACACCATATATTTT. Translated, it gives CASRGLAGNTIYF.

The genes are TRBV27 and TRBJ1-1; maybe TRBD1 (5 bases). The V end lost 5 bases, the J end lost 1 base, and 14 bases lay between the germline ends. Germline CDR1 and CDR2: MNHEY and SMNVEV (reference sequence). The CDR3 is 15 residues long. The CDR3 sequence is CASSPPGGGNTEAFF. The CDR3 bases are TGTGCCAGCAGTCCCCCCGGGGGTGGGAACACTGAAGCTTTCTTT.

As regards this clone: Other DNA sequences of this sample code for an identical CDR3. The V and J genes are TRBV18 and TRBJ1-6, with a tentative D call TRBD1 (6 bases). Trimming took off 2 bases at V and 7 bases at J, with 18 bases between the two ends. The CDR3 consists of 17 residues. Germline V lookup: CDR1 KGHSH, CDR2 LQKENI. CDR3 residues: CASSPKGDTGGNSPLHF. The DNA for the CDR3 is TGTGCCAGCTCACCAAAGGGGGACACAGGAGGAAATTCACCCCTCCACTTT.

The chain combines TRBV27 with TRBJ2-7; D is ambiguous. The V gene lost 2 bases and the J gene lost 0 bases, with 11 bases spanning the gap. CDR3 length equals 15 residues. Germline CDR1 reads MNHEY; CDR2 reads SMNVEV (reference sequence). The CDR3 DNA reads TGTGCCAGCAGTTTAAAGGACCGCAGCTCCTACGAGCAGTACTTC. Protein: CASSLKDRSSYEQYF.

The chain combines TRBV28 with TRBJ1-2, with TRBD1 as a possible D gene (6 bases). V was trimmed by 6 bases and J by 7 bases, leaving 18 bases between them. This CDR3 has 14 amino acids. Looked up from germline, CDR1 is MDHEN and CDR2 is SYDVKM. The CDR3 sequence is CASSLDGGARGYTF. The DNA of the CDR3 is TGTGCCAGCAGCTTGGATGGGGGGGCTCGTGGCTACACCTTC.

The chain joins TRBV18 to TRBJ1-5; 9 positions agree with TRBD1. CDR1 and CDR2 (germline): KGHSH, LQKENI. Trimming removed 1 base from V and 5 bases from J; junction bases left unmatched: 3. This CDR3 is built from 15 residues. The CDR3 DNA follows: TGTGCCAGCTCACCACAAGGGACAGGGCATCAGCCCCAGCATTTT. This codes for CASSPQGTGHQPQHF.

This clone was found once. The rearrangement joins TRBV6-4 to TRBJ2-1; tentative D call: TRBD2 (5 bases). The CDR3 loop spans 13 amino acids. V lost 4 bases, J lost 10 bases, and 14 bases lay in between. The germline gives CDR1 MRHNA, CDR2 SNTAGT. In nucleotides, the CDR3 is TGTGCCAGCAGTGGGAGGCGGTTCGGGGAGCAGTTCTTC. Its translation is CASSGRRFGEQFF.

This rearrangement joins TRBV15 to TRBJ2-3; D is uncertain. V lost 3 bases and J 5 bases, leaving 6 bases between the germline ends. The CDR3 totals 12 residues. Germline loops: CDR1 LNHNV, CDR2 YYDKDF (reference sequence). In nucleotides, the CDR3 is TGTGCCACCAGCAGGAACGGAGATACGCAGTATTTT. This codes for CATSRNGDTQYF.

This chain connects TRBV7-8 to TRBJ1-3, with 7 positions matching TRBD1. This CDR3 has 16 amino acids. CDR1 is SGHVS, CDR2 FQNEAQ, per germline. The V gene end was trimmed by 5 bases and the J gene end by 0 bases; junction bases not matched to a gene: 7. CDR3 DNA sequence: TGTGCCAGCAGCCCTCGGGACAGCTCCTCTGGAAACACCATATATTTT. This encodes CASSPRDSSSGNTIYF.

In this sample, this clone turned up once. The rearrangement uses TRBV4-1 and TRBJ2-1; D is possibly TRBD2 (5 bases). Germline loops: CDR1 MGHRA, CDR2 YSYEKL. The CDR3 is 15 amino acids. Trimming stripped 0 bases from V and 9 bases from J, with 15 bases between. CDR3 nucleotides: TGCGCCAGCAGCCAAGATGGTTCTCCCCGGGGTGAGCAGTTCTTC. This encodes CASSQDGSPRGEQFF.

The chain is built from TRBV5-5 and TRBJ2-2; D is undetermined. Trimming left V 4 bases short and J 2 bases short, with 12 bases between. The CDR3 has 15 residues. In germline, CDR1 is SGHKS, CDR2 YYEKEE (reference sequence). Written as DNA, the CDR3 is TGTGCCAGCAGCCCCACGGACCGAAACACCGGGGAGCTGTTTTTT. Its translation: CASSPTDRNTGELFF.

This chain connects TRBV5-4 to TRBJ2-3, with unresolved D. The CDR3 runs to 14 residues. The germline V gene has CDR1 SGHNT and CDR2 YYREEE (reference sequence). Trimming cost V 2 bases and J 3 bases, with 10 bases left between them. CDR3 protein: CASSFMGKTDTQYF. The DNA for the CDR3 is TGTGCCAGCAGCTTTATGGGGAAGACAGATACGCAGTATTTT.

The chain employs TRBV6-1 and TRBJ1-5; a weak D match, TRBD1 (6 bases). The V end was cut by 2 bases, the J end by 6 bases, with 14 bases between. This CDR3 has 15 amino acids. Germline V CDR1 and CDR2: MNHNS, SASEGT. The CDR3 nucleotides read TGTGCCAGCAGTGAACGCCCAGGGGCGACTCAGCCCCAGCATTTT. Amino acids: CASSERPGATQPQHF.

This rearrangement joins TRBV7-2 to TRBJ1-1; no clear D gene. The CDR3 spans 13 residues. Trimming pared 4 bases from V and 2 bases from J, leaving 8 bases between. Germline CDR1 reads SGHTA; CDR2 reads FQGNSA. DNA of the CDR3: TGTGCCAGCAGCTCCGTCAGTAACACTGAAGCTTTCTTT. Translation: CASSSVSNTEAFF.

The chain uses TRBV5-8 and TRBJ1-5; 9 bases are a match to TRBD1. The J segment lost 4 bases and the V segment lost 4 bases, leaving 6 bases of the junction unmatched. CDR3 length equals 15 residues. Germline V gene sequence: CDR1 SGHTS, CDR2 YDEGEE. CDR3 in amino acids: CASSLGQGRNQPQHF. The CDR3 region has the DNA TGTGCCAGCAGCCTCGGACAGGGGAGAAATCAGCCCCAGCATTTT.

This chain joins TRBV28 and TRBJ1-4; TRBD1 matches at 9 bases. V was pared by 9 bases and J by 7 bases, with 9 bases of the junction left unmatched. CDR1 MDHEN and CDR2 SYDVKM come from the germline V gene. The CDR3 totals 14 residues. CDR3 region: CASTGGEVVEKLFF. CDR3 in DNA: TGTGCCAGTACAGGGGGCGAGGTGGTTGAAAAACTGTTTTTT.

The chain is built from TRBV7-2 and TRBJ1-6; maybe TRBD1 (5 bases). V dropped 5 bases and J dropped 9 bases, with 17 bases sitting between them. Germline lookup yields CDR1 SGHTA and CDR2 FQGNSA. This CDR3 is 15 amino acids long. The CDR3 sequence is CASSPGPWGSSPLHF. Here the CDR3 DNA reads TGTGCCAGCAGCCCCGGACCCTGGGGCAGTTCACCCCTCCACTTT.

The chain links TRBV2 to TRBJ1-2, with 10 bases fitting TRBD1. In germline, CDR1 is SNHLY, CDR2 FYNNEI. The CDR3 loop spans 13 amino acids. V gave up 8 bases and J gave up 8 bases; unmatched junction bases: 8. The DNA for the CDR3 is TGTGCCAGCCTTGGGGACAGGGGTAGCGGCTACACCTTC. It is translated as CASLGDRGSGYTF.

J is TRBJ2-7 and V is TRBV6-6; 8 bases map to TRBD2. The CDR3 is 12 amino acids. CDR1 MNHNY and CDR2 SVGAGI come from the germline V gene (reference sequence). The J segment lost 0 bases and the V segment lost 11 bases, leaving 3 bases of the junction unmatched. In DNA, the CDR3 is TGTGCCTCCGGGGGGGCCTCCTACGAGCAGTACTTC. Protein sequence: CASGGASYEQYF.